The 21 T cell receptor beta chains below all came from one sample that was sequenced in a study of blood T cell repertoires in COVID-19. Measured with immunoSEQ multiplex PCR; TCRdb has only the in-frame clones, and not every one. The repertoire holds under 300,000 clones, with around 81% as singletons. Source material: peripheral blood. The origin of the receptors is a woman aged 55-69 years with active or convalescent COVID-19.

To note about this clone: The same CDR3 also results from other DNA sequences found in this sample. V and J are TRBV10-3 and TRBJ2-2; 8 bases are shared with TRBD2. CDR3 size: 16 residues. Germline V gene lookup returns CDR1 ENHRY and CDR2 SYGVKD. V lost 2 bases and J lost 1; bases outside the gene matches: 3. The CDR3: CAISEASGGNTGELFF. As DNA, the CDR3 is TGTGCCATCAGTGAGGCGAGCGGGGGGAACACCGGGGAGCTGTTTTTT.

V gene TRBV4-1 combines with J gene TRBJ2-1, with D possibly matching TRBD1 (6 bases). With 5 bases removed from V and 0 bases from J, the gap between germline ends came to 17 bases. The CDR3 contains 17 residues. Germline assignment: CDR1 MGHRA and CDR2 YSYEKL. The CDR3 DNA reads as TGCGCCAGCAGCTTGAGCAGGGGCGCCCACTCCTACAATGAGCAGTTCTTC. Translated: CASSLSRGAHSYNEQFF.

V is TRBV14 and J is TRBJ2-1; D is possibly TRBD2 (6 bases). V was cut by 1 base and J by 9 bases, with 13 bases left in between. The CDR3 loop spans 14 amino acids. Looked up from germline, CDR1 is SGHDN and CDR2 is FVKESK. The CDR3 loop reads CASSQGNRAGEQFF. For the CDR3, the DNA is TGTGCCAGCAGCCAAGGGAACCGAGCGGGTGAGCAGTTCTTC.

V and J are TRBV4-1 and TRBJ2-7; maybe TRBD1 (5 bases). This CDR3 region has 15 residues. V lost 0 bases to trimming and J lost 8 bases, with 17 bases between them. The germline V gene encodes CDR1 MGHRA and CDR2 YSYEKL. The CDR3 sequence: CASSQDSTGPTKQYF. CDR3 bases: TGCGCCAGCAGCCAAGATTCCACAGGACCTACGAAGCAGTACTTC.

The rearrangement links TRBV18 to TRBJ1-1; 9 bases align to TRBD1. V was pared by 5 bases and J by 3 bases, with 13 bases of the junction left unmatched. CDR3 length: 17 amino acids. Germline V lookup: CDR1 KGHSH, CDR2 LQKENI. The CDR3 nucleotides read TGTGCCAGCTCAGCTTCACAGGGGGCGAAGCGGGACACTGAAGCTTTCTTT. Amino acid sequence: CASSASQGAKRDTEAFF.

This clone was detected a few times. The chain combines TRBV6-5 with TRBJ2-1, with 11 bases matching TRBD2. The germline V gene encodes CDR1 MNHEY and CDR2 SVGAGI. With V trimmed by 7 bases and J by 2 bases, 4 bases remained unmatched. The CDR3 is 15 amino acids. The CDR3 DNA reads TGTGCCAGCACTAGGACTAGCGGGCCCTACAATGAGCAGTTCTTC. Protein: CASTRTSGPYNEQFF.

This chain links TRBV19 with TRBJ2-1; TRBD1 agrees at 9 bases. The germline gives CDR1 LNHDA, CDR2 SQIVND (reference sequence). V shed 5 bases, J shed 6 bases, and the junction held 5 bases outside the gene matches. The CDR3 extends over 14 amino acids. The CDR3 here is CASSPTGGRNEQFF. CDR3 bases: TGTGCCAGTAGTCCGACAGGGGGACGCAATGAGCAGTTCTTC.

The chain couples TRBV18 to TRBJ1-1; 7 bases agree with TRBD1. J gave up 5 bases and V 6 bases, and 9 bases lay outside the gene matches. In germline, CDR1 is KGHSH, CDR2 LQKENI. The CDR3 is 14 residues long. CDR3 in DNA: TGTGCCAGCTCCCCTCCAGGGGGGAGGACTGAAGCTTTCTTT. It codes for CASSPPGGRTEAFF.

The V call is TRBV25-1, the J call TRBJ1-2; D is perhaps TRBD1 (6 bases). V shed 6 bases and J shed 5 bases, with 28 bases lying between them. The CDR3 runs 18 residues. From germline, CDR1 is MGHDK and CDR2 SYGVNS. The CDR3 is CASSPHAGAGGSLYGYTF. The DNA of the CDR3 is TGTGCCAGCAGCCCCCACGCGGGGGCTGGGGGATCGCTTTATGGCTACACCTTC.

V and J are TRBV7-2 and TRBJ1-2; the match to TRBD1 covers 9 bases. Trimming at V came to 3 bases and at J to 8 bases, leaving 7 bases not matched to a gene. The CDR3 covers 14 residues. Germline CDR1 reads SGHTA; CDR2 reads FQGNSA. CDR3 bases: TGTGCCAGCAGCTTTACAGGGGGCACAGGCGGCTACACCTTC. Translation: CASSFTGGTGGYTF.

This clone was seen only a few times. The chain links TRBV12-3 or TRBV12-4 to TRBJ1-6; maybe TRBD1 (6 bases). This CDR3 spans 13 amino acids. Trimming shortened V by 5 bases and J by 5 bases, and 7 bases separated the two germline ends. CDR3 sequence: CASSGQNNSPLHF. DNA for the CDR3: TGTGCCAGCAGTGGACAGAATAATTCACCCCTCCACTTT.

This sequence joins TRBV19 and TRBJ2-3; 7 bases map to TRBD2. V dropped 10 bases and J dropped 0; count of bases not matched to a gene: 4. The CDR3 is made up of 13 amino acids. Germline V CDR1 and CDR2: LNHDA, SQIVND (reference sequence). In nucleotides, the CDR3 is TGTGCCACACGGGGGGTTAGCACAGATACGCAGTATTTT. It yields the protein CATRGVSTDTQYF.

The rearrangement uses TRBV5-6 and TRBJ1-1; D is possibly TRBD1 (6 bases). This CDR3 is 14 amino acids long. Germline V gene sequence: CDR1 SGHDT, CDR2 YYEEEE. V lost 2 bases, J lost 5 bases, and 13 bases lay in between. This CDR3 is CASSLRGFGTEAFF. The CDR3 nucleotides read TGTGCCAGCAGCTTAAGGGGGTTTGGGACTGAAGCTTTCTTT.

The J gene is TRBJ1-3, the V gene TRBV6-2 or TRBV6-3; 10 positions match TRBD1. With V trimmed by 5 bases and J by 3 bases, 7 bases remained unmatched. Per germline, CDR1 MNHEY and CDR2 SVGEGT. The CDR3 has 16 amino acids. In DNA form, the CDR3 reads TGTGCCAGCAGTAACGACAGGGGGCTTGTTGGAAACACCATATATTTT. It yields the protein CASSNDRGLVGNTIYF.

This chain uses TRBV7-6 with TRBJ1-4, with D tentatively TRBD1 (6 bases). The V end lost 5 bases, the J end lost 0 bases, and 16 bases lay between the germline ends. Germline V gives CDR1 SGHVS, CDR2 FNYEAQ. The CDR3 extends over 17 amino acids. The CDR3 sequence: CASSTLRGQPTNEKLFF. The CDR3 bases are TGTGCCAGCAGCACCCTAAGAGGACAGCCAACTAATGAAAAACTGTTTTTT.

The chain's CDR3 is CASSLDDKIMYF. The DNA of the CDR3 is TGTGCCAGCAGCTTAGACGACAAAATCATGTACTTC. The chain recombines TRBV7-2 with TRBJ2-7; D remains unclear. V shed 1 base and J shed 12 bases, with 13 bases lying between them. Germline values: CDR1 SGHTA, CDR2 FQGNSA. The CDR3 consists of 12 residues.

This chain links TRBV6-5 with TRBJ2-7, with D unclear. Trimming pared 0 bases from V and 0 bases from J, leaving 6 bases between. The CDR3 is made up of 14 amino acids. CDR1 and CDR2 (germline): MNHEY, SVGAGI. The CDR3 here is CASSYSSSSYEQYF. In nucleotides, the CDR3 is TGTGCCAGCAGTTACTCCTCGAGCTCCTACGAGCAGTACTTC.

This chain links TRBV11-2 with TRBJ2-3, with D perhaps matching TRBD2 (6 bases). Deletions cut 5 bases from V and 4 bases from J, with 22 bases between. CDR1 and CDR2 (germline): SGHAT, FQNNGV. The CDR3 sequence is 17 residues long. CDR3 nucleotide sequence: TGTGCCAGCAGCCGCAACCACCGTCTAGCGCGCTCAGATACGCAGTATTTT. Protein: CASSRNHRLARSDTQYF.

The CDR3 sequence: CASSLTGYDYGYTF. The CDR3, as DNA: TGCGCCAGCAGCTTGACAGGGTACGACTATGGCTACACCTTC. The chain joins TRBV5-1 to TRBJ1-2, with D tentatively TRBD1 (6 bases). With 1 base removed from V and 3 bases from J, the gap between germline ends came to 10 bases. The CDR3 loop spans 14 amino acids. Germline CDR1 is SGHRS and CDR2 is YFSETQ.

The chain has TRBV23-1 and TRBJ1-3; no firm D call. TRBV23-1 is assigned to the ORF class and has an uncertain function. The CDR3 contains 17 residues. The ends were cut back, 0 bases at V and 0 bases at J, with 12 bases in the middle. The CDR3: CASSQSEFRCSGNTIYF. CDR3 DNA sequence: TGCGCCAGCAGTCAATCGGAGTTTAGGTGCTCTGGAAACACCATATATTTT.

The chain employs TRBV7-2 and TRBJ2-7, with 7 bases that match TRBD2. Trimming at V came to 1 base and at J to 1 base, leaving 4 bases not matched to a gene. The germline V gene encodes CDR1 SGHTA and CDR2 FQGNSA. The CDR3 spans 15 residues. DNA of the CDR3: TGTGCCAGCAGCTTAGGCCTAGCGGTGTCCTACGAGCAGTACTTC. It codes for CASSLGLAVSYEQYF.